This TCR beta chain originates from a study of siplizumab effects on memory and regulatory T cells. Broader study findings: The apparent diversity of naive T cells exceeded that of memory cells, and naive T cells seemed to make a major contribution to the alloresponse.

Trimming at V came to 6 bases and at J to 3 bases, leaving 2 bases not matched to a gene. Germline V CDR1 and CDR2: LNHDA, SQIVND (reference sequence). This CDR3 comprises 14 residues. With respect to this clone: The target antigen is unknown.

Sequencing was performed with immunoSEQ multiplex PCR; in TCRdb, only in-frame clones are kept and a portion is missing. Among about 55,000 clones listed, 95% to 98% were seen once. V and J are TRBV19 and TRBJ2-2, with 9 positions matching TRBD1. The sequence was collected from a human donor in good health. The sequenced sample was naive CD4+ T cells sorted from blood. CDR3 sequence: CASRRDRDTGELFF. The CDR3 nucleotides read TGTGCCAGTAGACGGGACAGGGACACCGGGGAGCTGTTTTTT.